Shown below are 27 T cell receptor beta chains from a single sample sequenced in a study of cytomegalovirus exposure and HLA in healthy donors. Here immunoSEQ multiplex PCR was the method, and the copy in TCRdb shows in-frame clones only, minus some. The sample records 200,000 or so clones, 84% being singletons. Sequenced material: PBMCs. Every receptor here comes from a woman in her twenties or thirties in good health and CMV-seropositive.

The J gene is TRBJ2-1, the V gene TRBV5-1; 11 nucleotides align to TRBD2. V dropped 5 bases and J dropped 6; count of bases not matched to a gene: 7. This CDR3 is built from 15 residues. Germline V gives CDR1 SGHRS, CDR2 YFSETQ. CDR3 nucleotide sequence: TGCGCCAGCAGGATTTTAGCGGGAGGGCCCAATGAGCAGTTCTTC. Its translation: CASRILAGGPNEQFF.

This rearrangement joins TRBV30 to TRBJ2-1; a weak D match, TRBD1 (6 bases). The V end lost 4 bases, the J end lost 4 bases, and 20 bases lay between the germline ends. The CDR3 has 16 amino acids. Germline assignment: CDR1 GTSNPN and CDR2 SVGIG (reference sequence). CDR3 region: CAWIKPPAGAYNEQFF. CDR3 coding DNA: TGTGCCTGGATTAAACCGCCGGCAGGGGCTTACAATGAGCAGTTCTTC.

The chain carries TRBV4-2 and TRBJ1-1, with D unclear. Trimming shortened V by 0 bases and J by 13 bases, and 12 bases separated the two germline ends. The V gene's germline CDR1 is LGHNA and CDR2 YNFKEQ. This CDR3 comprises 12 residues. For the CDR3, the DNA is TGTGCCAGCAGCCAAGATCAAAGGCCAGGTTTCTTT. It specifies CASSQDQRPGFF.

J is TRBJ2-7 and V is TRBV19; 8 bases map to TRBD2. The V segment lost 5 bases and the J segment 2 bases; nucleotides outside the gene matches: 11. This CDR3 is built from 16 residues. Germline V lookup: CDR1 LNHDA, CDR2 SQIVND (reference sequence). CDR3 DNA sequence: TGTGCCAGTAGTCCCTATAGCGGGACCGTTACCTACGAGCAGTACTTC. Its protein product is CASSPYSGTVTYEQYF.

This clone has a single count. V gene TRBV6-1 combines with J gene TRBJ1-5; D unclear. This CDR3 is 18 amino acids long. The germline V gene has CDR1 MNHNS and CDR2 SASEGT. V gave up 3 bases and J gave up 0 bases, with 18 bases separating them. The chain's CDR3 is CASSDLLNRLYSNQPQHF. The CDR3 bases are TGTGCCAGCAGTGATTTACTGAACCGCCTGTATAGCAATCAGCCCCAGCATTTT.

Turning to this clone: This same CDR3 is encoded by further DNA sequences in the sample. CDR3 in DNA: TGTGCCAGCAGTTACTCGAGGACAGGGACGTACGAGCAGTACTTC. Translated: CASSYSRTGTYEQYF. The gene calls are TRBV6-5 and TRBJ2-7, with TRBD1 identical over 8 bases. Germline V gene data show CDR1 as MNHEY and CDR2 as SVGAGI. Germline trimming cut 0 bases from V and 4 bases from J; bases unmatched to any gene: 5. The CDR3 length is 15 residues.

The chain employs TRBV6-5 and TRBJ1-2; perhaps TRBD1 as D (6 bases). V was pared by 4 bases and J by 6 bases, with 18 bases between. Per germline, CDR1 MNHEY and CDR2 SVGAGI. This CDR3 is 15 amino acids long. The DNA for the CDR3 is TGTGCCAGCAGTTCTCCCGGGACACACGCTAATGGCTACACCTTC. Translating gives CASSSPGTHANGYTF.

V and J are TRBV5-1 and TRBJ2-3, with TRBD1 matching over 7 bases. V shed 4 bases, J shed 2 bases, and the junction held 10 bases outside the gene matches. Germline loops: CDR1 SGHRS, CDR2 YFSETQ. The CDR3 is made up of 16 amino acids. CDR3 sequence reads: CASSRQRDSPTDTQYF. The CDR3 DNA reads TGCGCCAGCAGCCGACAGAGGGACAGTCCCACAGATACGCAGTATTTT.

The chain employs TRBV29-1 and TRBJ2-3; D may be TRBD2 (6 bases). This CDR3 spans 12 amino acids. Germline loops: CDR1 SQVTM, CDR2 ANQGSEA. Trimming left V 1 base short and J 8 bases short, with 10 bases between. CDR3 residues: CSVEGLAATQYF. The CDR3 DNA follows: TGCAGCGTTGAAGGCTTAGCGGCTACGCAGTATTTT.

This clone was observed once. The rearrangement links TRBV5-1 to TRBJ2-3; TRBD2 matches 14 bases. V dropped 2 bases and J dropped 6; count of bases not matched to a gene: 5. Germline CDR1 is SGHRS and CDR2 is YFSETQ. The CDR3 sequence is 16 residues long. The DNA of the CDR3 is TGCGCCAGCAGCTTCGCCGGGACTAGCGGGAGTGATACGCAGTATTTT. This translates into CASSFAGTSGSDTQYF. Variable domain in full (rest from reference TRBV5-1 and TRBJ2-3): KAGVTQTPRYLIKTRGQQVTLSCSPISGHRSVSWYQQTPGQGLQFLFEYFSETQRNKGNFPGRFSGRQFSNSRSEMNVSTLELGDSALYLCASSFAGTSGSDTQYFGPGTRLTVL.

V gene TRBV2 combines with J gene TRBJ1-5, with D possibly matching TRBD1 (5 bases). The CDR3 consists of 14 residues. The V gene lost 3 bases and the J gene lost 4 bases, with 10 bases spanning the gap. Germline CDR1 reads SNHLY; CDR2 reads FYNNEI. CDR3 coding DNA: TGTGCCAGCAGTGAGGGGGGTTTAAATCAGCCCCAGCATTTT. Its translation is CASSEGGLNQPQHF.

Notes on this clone: Other DNA variants within this sample encode the same CDR3. The genes are TRBV5-6 and TRBJ2-5, with TRBD1 matching 7 bases. This CDR3 spans 13 amino acids. Germline lookup yields CDR1 SGHDT and CDR2 YYEEEE. With 4 bases clipped from V and 3 bases from J, the junction kept 3 bases outside the gene matches. Written as DNA, the CDR3 is TGTGCCAGCAGCCCCGGGACAGAAGAGACCCAGTACTTC. Protein: CASSPGTEETQYF.

The chain uses TRBV27 and TRBJ2-3; 10 bases are a match to TRBD2. This CDR3 is 17 amino acids long. Per the germline V gene, CDR1 is MNHEY and CDR2 is SMNVEV (reference sequence). Unmatched junction bases numbered 8, after V lost 4 bases and J lost 1 base. Written as DNA, the CDR3 is TGTGCCAGCAGTTATACCGGACTAGCGGAGGGCACAGATACGCAGTATTTT. This codes for CASSYTGLAEGTDTQYF.

A single count supports this clone. The chain is built from TRBV5-4 and TRBJ2-1; 10 nucleotides line up with TRBD2. The germline CDR1 and CDR2 sequences are SGHNT and YYREEE (reference sequence). The CDR3 is 17 residues long. Germline trimming cut 4 bases from V and 8 bases from J; bases unmatched to any gene: 15. This CDR3 reads CASSPHPESGREDEQFF. In DNA form, the CDR3 reads TGTGCCAGCAGCCCCCATCCGGAGAGCGGGAGGGAGGATGAGCAGTTCTTC.

This chain connects TRBV4-1 to TRBJ1-2; tentatively, D is TRBD1 (5 bases). Germline V CDR1 and CDR2: MGHRA, YSYEKL. The length of the CDR3 is 17 residues. Trimming removed 1 base at V and 0 bases at J, with 15 bases between. The CDR3 coding sequence is TGCGCCAGCAGCCAAGGCGCCCGACAGCGAGCTAACTATGGCTACACCTTC. Protein: CASSQGARQRANYGYTF.

V and J are TRBV9 and TRBJ2-1, with D perhaps TRBD2 (5 bases). Trimming removed 3 bases from V and 5 bases from J, with 12 bases in between. Germline V gene sequence: CDR1 SGDLS, CDR2 YYNGEE. This CDR3 spans 14 amino acids. Here the CDR3 reads CASSAIGIDNEQFF. The CDR3 nucleotides read TGTGCCAGCAGCGCAATCGGGATCGACAATGAGCAGTTCTTC.

The rearrangement joins TRBV9 to TRBJ2-1; maybe TRBD1 (6 bases). Germline CDR1 and CDR2: SGDLS and YYNGEE. The CDR3 extends over 17 amino acids. V was pared by 0 bases and J by 3 bases, with 16 bases between. The CDR3 coding sequence is TGTGCCAGCAGCGTAGCGTCGGGACAAGTCCGCTACAATGAGCAGTTCTTC. This gives the protein CASSVASGQVRYNEQFF.

The V call is TRBV13, the J call TRBJ2-4, with 8 bases aligning to TRBD2. J lost 13 bases, V lost 0 bases, and 2 bases had no gene match. The germline V gene has CDR1 PRHDT and CDR2 FYEKMQ (reference sequence). The CDR3 is 12 amino acids. The CDR3 here is CASSLGRGGQYF. DNA for the CDR3: TGTGCCAGCAGCTTAGGCCGGGGGGGACAGTACTTC. Full variable domain (remainder filled in from reference TRBV13 and TRBJ2-4): AAGVIQSPRHLIKEKRETATLKCYPIPRHDTVYWYQQGPGQDPQFLISFYEKMQSDKGSIPDRFSAQQFSDYHSELNMSSLELGDSALYFCASSLGRGGQYFGAGTRLSVL.

V is TRBV19 and J is TRBJ2-3, with TRBD1 as a possible D gene (5 bases). The germline gives CDR1 LNHDA, CDR2 SQIVND (reference sequence). CDR3 length: 13 residues. Trimming removed 7 bases from V and 4 bases from J, with 12 bases in between. Here the CDR3 reads CASTSQGADTQYF. The CDR3 region has the DNA TGTGCCAGTACCTCACAAGGGGCAGATACGCAGTATTTT.

A remark on this clone: Other nucleotide sequences from this sample produce the same CDR3. The V call is TRBV7-9, the J call TRBJ2-3, with 8 nucleotides matching TRBD2. Germline assignment: CDR1 SEHNR and CDR2 FQNEAQ (reference sequence). Losses at the gene ends were 5 bases for V and 6 bases for J; bases not matched to a gene: 7. This CDR3 is built from 14 residues. CDR3 sequence reads: CASSRSGNTDTQYF. Here the CDR3 DNA reads TGTGCCAGCAGCCGTAGCGGGAACACCGATACGCAGTATTTT.

V is TRBV6-1 and J is TRBJ2-2; 10 bases line up with TRBD2. V lost 4 bases to trimming and J lost 5 bases; unmatched junction nucleotides: 7. The CDR3 spans 16 residues. In germline, CDR1 is MNHNS, CDR2 SASEGT. The CDR3 DNA reads TGTGCCAGCAGTGGCCCTAGCGGGAGATGGACCGGGGAGCTGTTTTTT. Translating gives CASSGPSGRWTGELFF.

The chain uses TRBV19 and TRBJ2-6; tentative D call: TRBD2 (5 bases). V was trimmed by 5 bases and J by 4 bases, leaving 15 bases between them. From germline, CDR1 is LNHDA and CDR2 SQIVND (reference sequence). The CDR3 length is 16 residues. Here the CDR3 reads CASSSDRSGGANVLTF. The CDR3 region has the DNA TGTGCCAGTAGTTCGGACCGGAGCGGAGGGGCCAACGTCCTGACTTTC.

The chain has TRBV6-6 and TRBJ2-2; 8 nucleotides agree with TRBD1. This CDR3 contains 16 residues. Germline V gene sequence: CDR1 MNHNY, CDR2 SVGAGI (reference sequence). Unmatched junction bases numbered 10, after V lost 4 bases and J lost 6 bases. CDR3 in amino acids: CASSSESRGPAGELFF. The CDR3 DNA is TGTGCCAGCAGTTCCGAGAGCAGGGGGCCTGCCGGGGAGCTGTTTTTT.

This chain links TRBV5-1 with TRBJ2-1; a weak D match, TRBD2 (6 bases). This CDR3 is 14 amino acids long. The V end lost 1 base, the J end lost 4 bases, and 9 bases lay between the germline ends. Germline loops: CDR1 SGHRS, CDR2 YFSETQ. CDR3 residues: CASSLYGGYNEQFF. The CDR3 coding sequence is TGCGCCAGCAGCTTGTACGGGGGATACAATGAGCAGTTCTTC.

As regards this clone: This same CDR3 is encoded by further DNA sequences in the sample. The chain links TRBV14 to TRBJ1-2, with D possibly matching TRBD1 (5 bases). Germline V gene data show CDR1 as SGHDN and CDR2 as FVKESK. CDR3 length: 13 amino acids. V was cut by 6 bases and J by 3 bases, with 11 bases left in between. CDR3 DNA: TGTGCCAGCAGTCCCCAGGGATACTATGGCTACACCTTC. It is translated as CASSPQGYYGYTF.

The chain employs TRBV2 and TRBJ2-6; D perhaps matches TRBD2 (6 bases). The CDR3 is 17 residues long. V was pared by 5 bases and J by 0 bases, with 14 bases between. Germline lookup yields CDR1 SNHLY and CDR2 FYNNEI. Here the CDR3 reads CASSWERVGSGANVLTF. The CDR3 DNA is TGTGCCAGCAGTTGGGAGCGGGTGGGCTCTGGGGCCAACGTCCTGACTTTC.

CDR3: CASSKVRGPGANVLTF. The CDR3 DNA follows: TGTGCCAGCAGCAAAGTGCGGGGGCCTGGGGCCAACGTCCTGACTTTC. The chain is built from TRBV21-1 and TRBJ2-6; the table gives TRBD2 as D, unverified against the DNA. TRBV21-1 is assigned pseudogene status. This CDR3 has 16 residues.